These 6 T cell receptor beta chains came from one sample sequenced in a study of regulatory T cells in long-lasting Graves disease. Time point here: newly diagnosed GD, antithyroid drugs for less than 3 months. RNA extracted from PBMCs served as the sequencing template. CDR3 regions were amplified by Arm-PCR using iRepertoire HTBI primers to build TCR beta libraries. TCRdb independently ran MiXCR on the multiplex PCR reads; one entry per CDR3 protein. The sample yields roughly 430,000 distinct CDR3 sequences, around 15% seen once. These data also formed part of another study, on T cells in Graves' hyperthyroidism and ophthalmopathy.

The material was peripheral blood mononuclear cells (PBMCs), obtained at new diagnosis, from a patient treated with antithyroid drugs. The source of these receptors is a young woman with Graves disease.

The J gene is TRBJ2-5, the V gene TRBV28; D gene ambiguous. The CDR3 has 9 amino acids. The germline V gene has CDR1 MDHEN and CDR2 SYDVKM. Deletions cut 8 bases from V and 3 bases from J, with 1 base between. The DNA for the CDR3 is TGTGCCAGCGAAGAGACCCAGTACTTC. Its translation is CASEETQYF. Based on the CDR3 plus reference TRBV28 and TRBJ2-5, the full variable domain is DVKVTQSSRYLVKRTGEKVFLECVQDMDHENMFWYRQDPGLGLRLIYFSYDVKMKEKGDIPEGYSVSREKKERFSLILESASTNQTSMYLCASEETQYFGPGTRLLVL.

There are many counts of this clonotype. CDR3 in amino acids: CASSPGGSRDEQFF. Here the CDR3 DNA reads TGTGCCAGCTCCCCTGGCGGGAGTCGGGATGAGCAGTTCTTC. This chain joins TRBV18 and TRBJ2-1; TRBD2 aligns across 7 bases. With V trimmed by 6 bases and J by 8 bases, 10 bases remained unmatched. The CDR3 has 14 amino acids. Per the germline V gene, CDR1 is KGHSH and CDR2 is LQKENI.

Comments on this clonotype: No conserved phenylalanine or tryptophan is present at the end of the CDR3, so a read error is the likely explanation. V is TRBV27 and J is TRBJ1-2; 7 bases fit TRBD1. The V gene end was trimmed by 6 bases and the J gene end by 1 base; junction bases not matched to a gene: 11. From germline, CDR1 is MNHEY and CDR2 SMNVEV (reference sequence). The CDR3 loop spans 16 amino acids. The CDR3 region has the DNA TGTGCCAGCAGCCGTCGACTCAGGGGGATTAACTATGGCTACACCCTC. Translated: CASSRRLRGINYGYTL.

This clonotype was found many times. This chain links TRBV7-2 with TRBJ2-7, with 15 nucleotides matching TRBD2. Germline CDR1 is SGHTA and CDR2 is FQGNSA. The V segment lost 6 bases and the J segment 5 bases; nucleotides outside the gene matches: 11. The CDR3 totals 17 residues. The CDR3 DNA follows: TGTGCCAGCAGTCACCCCGGGACTAGCGGGAGGCGGGACGAGCAGTACTTC. Translated: CASSHPGTSGRRDEQYF.

In this sample, this clonotype turned up many times. This chain joins TRBV28 and TRBJ2-1; tentative D call: TRBD2 (5 bases). V lost 3 bases to trimming and J lost 8 bases, with 11 bases between them. This CDR3 region has 13 residues. Germline values: CDR1 MDHEN, CDR2 SYDVKM. CDR3 sequence: CASSFRGRDEQFF. In nucleotides, the CDR3 is TGTGCCAGCAGTTTTAGAGGGCGTGATGAGCAGTTCTTC.

This clonotype was seen many times. The chain joins TRBV12-3 or TRBV12-4 to TRBJ2-7, with D perhaps being TRBD1 or TRBD2 (6 bases each). The CDR3 loop spans 15 amino acids. Trimming cost V 3 bases and J 2 bases, with 14 bases left between them. The DNA for the CDR3 is TGTGCCAGCAGTTTGAGGGGGACTCAAGCCTACGAGCAGTACTTC. This translates into CASSLRGTQAYEQYF.